These T cell receptor beta chains were read from a single sample in a study of graft-versus-host responses after intestinal transplantation. Sequencing used immunoSEQ multiplex PCR; TCRdb keeps in-frame clones, though not all of them. Of tens of thousands of clones in the sample, 85% to 95% are singletons; the top ten hold around two fifths. The specimen was PBMCs, collected about 260 days after intestinal transplant. The receptor set was obtained from a human patient who received an intestinal transplant, so some T cells may come from the graft donor. The CDR3 runs from the conserved cysteine through the conserved F or W. The order of the fields is V gene, D gene, J gene, clone size, CDR3 protein, CDR3 DNA. A D gene is named only where the DNA matches it firmly. Not all rows give a size; the values are once, few, many and, for expanded clones, a class.

V gene: TRBV27
D gene: NA
J gene: TRBJ2-7
clone size: NA
CDR3 protein: CASSPLGGRGEQYF
CDR3 DNA: TGTGCCAGCAGTCCCCTCGGGGGGCGAGGCGAGCAGTACTTC

V gene: TRBV6-5
D gene: TRBD1
J gene: TRBJ2-2
clone size: NA
CDR3 protein: CASSLDRARTGELFF
CDR3 DNA: TGTGCCAGCAGTCTGGACAGGGCGCGGACCGGGGAGCTGTTTTTT

V gene: TRBV5-1
D gene: NA
J gene: TRBJ1-1
clone size: NA
CDR3 protein: CASSLDKRGRGDEAFF
CDR3 DNA: TGCGCCAGCAGCTTGGATAAGAGAGGGAGGGGCGATGAAGCTTTCTTT

V gene: TRBV10-2
D gene: NA
J gene: TRBJ1-2
clone size: NA
CDR3 protein: CASSETRVYGYTF
CDR3 DNA: TGCGCCAGCAGTGAGACCAGAGTCTATGGCTACACCTTC

V gene: TRBV28
D gene: TRBD1
J gene: TRBJ1-2
clone size: few
CDR3 protein: CASSRPGQGNYGYTF
CDR3 DNA: TGTGCCAGCAGTCGACCGGGACAGGGGAACTATGGCTACACCTTC

V gene: TRBV11-2
D gene: TRBD1
J gene: TRBJ2-1
clone size: NA
CDR3 protein: CASSITGQDFYNEQFF
CDR3 DNA: TGTGCCAGCAGCATTACGGGACAGGATTTCTACAATGAGCAGTTCTTC

V gene: TRBV19
D gene: NA
J gene: TRBJ1-6
clone size: NA
CDR3 protein: CASSIEGDNSPLHF
CDR3 DNA: TGTGCCAGTAGTATAGAGGGTGATAATTCACCCCTCCACTTT

V gene: TRBV27
D gene: NA
J gene: TRBJ2-1
clone size: NA
CDR3 protein: CASSLSGGGPSYNEQFF
CDR3 DNA: TGTGCCAGCAGTTTATCGGGAGGGGGCCCGTCCTACAATGAGCAGTTCTTC

V gene: TRBV18
D gene: NA
J gene: TRBJ2-7
clone size: NA
CDR3 protein: CASSLTGLGAPYEQYF
CDR3 DNA: TGTGCCAGCTCACTAACAGGGTTGGGGGCCCCCTACGAGCAGTACTTC

V gene: TRBV18
D gene: TRBD2
J gene: TRBJ2-7
clone size: NA
CDR3 protein: CASSLGTSTSEQYF
CDR3 DNA: TGTGCCAGCTCCCTCGGGACTAGCACGTCCGAGCAGTACTTC

V gene: TRBV4-1
D gene: TRBD2
J gene: TRBJ2-1
clone size: few
CDR3 protein: CASSPTALAGVVNEQFF
CDR3 DNA: TGCGCCAGCAGCCCCACAGCTCTAGCGGGAGTTGTCAATGAGCAGTTCTTC

V gene: TRBV19
D gene: NA
J gene: TRBJ2-7
clone size: NA
CDR3 protein: CASSFKRGFYEQYF
CDR3 DNA: TGTGCCAGTAGTTTCAAACGGGGTTTCTACGAGCAGTACTTC

V gene: TRBV7-7
D gene: NA
J gene: TRBJ2-3
clone size: once
CDR3 protein: CASSLSAKGTDTQYF
CDR3 DNA: TGTGCCAGCAGCTTATCTGCGAAGGGAACAGATACGCAGTATTTT

V gene: TRBV7-9
D gene: NA
J gene: TRBJ2-7
clone size: NA
CDR3 protein: CASSSWGSYEQYF
CDR3 DNA: TGTGCCAGCAGTTCATGGGGCTCCTACGAGCAGTACTTC

V gene: TRBV10-3
D gene: TRBD1
J gene: TRBJ2-7
clone size: NA
CDR3 protein: CAIMGTDPPYEQYF
CDR3 DNA: TGTGCCATCATGGGGACAGACCCACCCTACGAGCAGTACTTC

V gene: TRBV30
D gene: NA
J gene: TRBJ1-1
clone size: NA
CDR3 protein: CAWSVRVWGRGTEAFF
CDR3 DNA: TGTGCCTGGAGTGTACGAGTATGGGGGCGAGGCACTGAAGCTTTCTTT

V gene: TRBV18
D gene: NA
J gene: TRBJ1-1
clone size: NA
CDR3 protein: CASSLVGRQNTEAFF
CDR3 DNA: TGTGCCAGCTCACTCGTGGGCAGGCAGAACACTGAAGCTTTCTTT

V gene: TRBV7-9
D gene: NA
J gene: TRBJ2-3
clone size: NA
CDR3 protein: CASSSYDRSNTDTQYF
CDR3 DNA: TGTGCCAGCAGCTCATACGACAGGTCCAACACAGATACGCAGTATTTT

V gene: TRBV30
D gene: TRBD1
J gene: TRBJ1-2
clone size: NA
CDR3 protein: CAWSVGDRVGFGGYTF
CDR3 DNA: TGTGCCTGGAGTGTCGGGGACAGGGTGGGGTTTGGTGGCTACACCTTC

V gene: TRBV7-9
D gene: NA
J gene: TRBJ1-2
clone size: NA
CDR3 protein: CASSLSQDGYGYTF
CDR3 DNA: TGTGCCAGCAGCTTATCACAGGACGGCTATGGCTACACCTTC

V gene: TRBV10-2
D gene: NA
J gene: TRBJ2-1
clone size: NA
CDR3 protein: CASRQTRTPHNEQFF
CDR3 DNA: TGCGCCAGCAGGCAGACTCGCACTCCCCACAATGAGCAGTTCTTC

V gene: TRBV10-3
D gene: NA
J gene: TRBJ2-1
clone size: once
CDR3 protein: CAISVQDPSSYNEQFF
CDR3 DNA: TGTGCCATCAGTGTCCAGGACCCGAGCTCCTACAATGAGCAGTTCTTC

V gene: TRBV6-5
D gene: NA
J gene: TRBJ2-7
clone size: NA
CDR3 protein: CASRGPQGLEQYF
CDR3 DNA: TGTGCCAGCAGGGGCCCCCAGGGTCTCGAGCAGTACTTC

V gene: TRBV10-1
D gene: TRBD2
J gene: TRBJ2-3
clone size: NA
CDR3 protein: CASSPGLAGSDTQYF
CDR3 DNA: TGCGCCAGCAGTCCCGGACTAGCGGGATCCGATACGCAGTATTTT

V gene: TRBV6-6
D gene: NA
J gene: TRBJ1-4
clone size: NA
CDR3 protein: CASSSPSVANEKLFF
CDR3 DNA: TGTGCCAGCAGTTCCCCCTCAGTAGCGAATGAAAAACTGTTTTTT

V gene: TRBV29-1
D gene: NA
J gene: TRBJ2-7
clone size: NA
CDR3 protein: CSVEDGRYEQYF
CDR3 DNA: TGCAGCGTTGAAGATGGTCGGTACGAGCAGTACTTC

V gene: TRBV7-9
D gene: TRBD1
J gene: TRBJ2-5
clone size: NA
CDR3 protein: CASSPPWTGESEYQETQYF
CDR3 DNA: TGTGCCAGCAGCCCCCCCTGGACAGGTGAATCCGAGTACCAAGAGACCCAGTACTTC

V gene: TRBV5-6
D gene: NA
J gene: TRBJ1-2
clone size: NA
CDR3 protein: CASSLAGEGIYGYTF
CDR3 DNA: TGTGCCAGCAGCTTAGCAGGCGAAGGGATCTATGGCTACACCTTC

V gene: TRBV30
D gene: TRBD2
J gene: TRBJ2-3
clone size: NA
CDR3 protein: CAWSVTSGKLDTQYF
CDR3 DNA: TGTGCCTGGAGTGTAACTAGCGGGAAATTGGATACGCAGTATTTT

V gene: TRBV7-8
D gene: TRBD1
J gene: TRBJ1-5
clone size: NA
CDR3 protein: CASSQFGRDRGSSLVQPQHF
CDR3 DNA: TGTGCCAGCAGCCAATTCGGGAGGGACAGGGGAAGTTCATTAGTTCAGCCCCAGCATTTT

V gene: TRBV28
D gene: TRBD2
J gene: TRBJ2-1
clone size: NA
CDR3 protein: CASSSLAGDYNEQFF
CDR3 DNA: TGTGCCAGCAGTTCTCTAGCGGGAGATTACAATGAGCAGTTCTTC

V gene: TRBV5-1
D gene: NA
J gene: TRBJ2-7
clone size: NA
CDR3 protein: CASSLSGSSYEQYF
CDR3 DNA: TGCGCCAGCAGCTTATCCGGGAGCTCCTACGAGCAGTACTTC

V gene: TRBV6-5
D gene: NA
J gene: TRBJ2-7
clone size: NA
CDR3 protein: CASSYLQGSYEQYF
CDR3 DNA: TGTGCCAGCAGTTACCTACAGGGTTCCTACGAGCAGTACTTC

V gene: TRBV2
D gene: TRBD2
J gene: TRBJ2-1
clone size: once
CDR3 protein: CASSPLFRASGTYNEQFF
CDR3 DNA: TGTGCCAGCAGTCCCCTATTCCGAGCTAGCGGGACCTACAATGAGCAGTTCTTC

V gene: TRBV27
D gene: NA
J gene: TRBJ1-4
clone size: once
CDR3 protein: CASSLSGRVATNEKLFF
CDR3 DNA: TGTGCCAGCAGTTTATCGGGGAGGGTTGCGACTAATGAAAAACTGTTTTTT

V gene: TRBV4-1
D gene: NA
J gene: TRBJ1-4
clone size: NA
CDR3 protein: CASSQDDGFLNEKLFF
CDR3 DNA: TGCGCCAGCAGCCAAGATGACGGGTTCTTGAATGAAAAACTGTTTTTT

V gene: TRBV5-1
D gene: NA
J gene: TRBJ2-5
clone size: NA
CDR3 protein: CASSRTGQFQETQYF
CDR3 DNA: TGCGCCAGCAGTCGGACGGGACAATTCCAAGAGACCCAGTACTTC

V gene: TRBV27
D gene: NA
J gene: TRBJ2-1
clone size: NA
CDR3 protein: CASSYQAGLNEQFF
CDR3 DNA: TGTGCCAGCAGCTACCAGGCCGGGCTCAATGAGCAGTTCTTC

V gene: TRBV2
D gene: NA
J gene: TRBJ2-3
clone size: NA
CDR3 protein: CASGRSISTDTQYF
CDR3 DNA: TGTGCCAGCGGGAGAAGCATCAGCACAGATACGCAGTATTTT

V gene: TRBV7-2
D gene: NA
J gene: TRBJ2-5
clone size: NA
CDR3 protein: CASSLVFRYQETQYF
CDR3 DNA: TGTGCCAGCAGCTTAGTTTTCAGATACCAAGAGACCCAGTACTTC

V gene: TRBV5-1
D gene: NA
J gene: TRBJ2-3
clone size: NA
CDR3 protein: CASSLDRGSTDTQYF
CDR3 DNA: TGCGCCAGCAGCTTGGATCGCGGTAGCACAGATACGCAGTATTTT

V gene: TRBV14
D gene: TRBD2
J gene: TRBJ2-3
clone size: NA
CDR3 protein: CASSPSGSGADTQYF
CDR3 DNA: TGTGCCAGCAGCCCTAGCGGGAGTGGGGCAGATACGCAGTATTTT

V gene: TRBV7-9
D gene: TRBD1
J gene: TRBJ2-7
clone size: NA
CDR3 protein: CASSPGTGESYEQYF
CDR3 DNA: TGTGCCAGCAGCCCCGGGACAGGGGAGTCCTACGAGCAGTACTTC

V gene: TRBV5-1
D gene: TRBD2
J gene: TRBJ2-3
clone size: once
CDR3 protein: CASSLIGLAQGIDTQYF
CDR3 DNA: TGCGCCAGCAGCTTGATAGGACTAGCACAAGGTATAGATACGCAGTATTTT

V gene: TRBV13
D gene: TRBD1
J gene: TRBJ2-3
clone size: once
CDR3 protein: CASSNGQGRGDTQYF
CDR3 DNA: TGTGCCAGCAGCAATGGACAGGGTCGGGGGGATACGCAGTATTTT

V gene: TRBV29-1
D gene: NA
J gene: TRBJ2-5
clone size: NA
CDR3 protein: CSVEDELEFETQYF
CDR3 DNA: TGCAGCGTTGAAGATGAACTAGAGTTCGAGACCCAGTACTTC

V gene: TRBV29-1
D gene: NA
J gene: TRBJ1-1
clone size: NA
CDR3 protein: CSVEGPNTEAFF
CDR3 DNA: TGCAGCGTTGAGGGGCCCAACACTGAAGCTTTCTTT

V gene: TRBV28
D gene: NA
J gene: TRBJ2-1
clone size: NA
CDR3 protein: CASSFRSGLGDNEQFF
CDR3 DNA: TGTGCCAGCAGTTTTAGGTCCGGGTTGGGGGACAATGAGCAGTTCTTC

V gene: TRBV11-2
D gene: TRBD2
J gene: TRBJ2-1
clone size: NA
CDR3 protein: CASSRLRGGRANEQFF
CDR3 DNA: TGTGCCAGCAGCAGACTTCGCGGCGGGAGGGCCAATGAGCAGTTCTTC